This T cell receptor (beta chain) came from a study of chemoradiotherapy in HPV16-positive cancers. Study at large: Candidate HPV-specific clones and shared TCR motifs came from a couple of HPV16-positive patients. Study-wide findings and caveats: In HPV16-positive patients, HPV-responsive T-cell expansion tracked better recurrence-free survival. Only a couple of HPV16-positive patients supplied the functional HPV-specificity definition. Candidate HPV-specific clones and E7-related TCR motifs grew in tumor during treatment.

This CDR3 is built from 12 residues. The ends were cut back, 0 bases at V and 6 bases at J, with 6 bases in the middle. CDR1 is ENHRY, CDR2 SYGVKD, per germline. TCRdb keeps only in-frame clones here, not all; method: immunoSEQ multiplex PCR. Among about 21,000 clones listed, around 86% were seen once. As concerns this clone: No antigen is known for it.

Sequencing was performed on blood, taken from a patient who underwent chemoradiotherapy. The chain recombines TRBV10-3 with TRBJ2-7; D unresolved. This TCR came from a human donor with HPV-associated anogenital cancer. The CDR3 bases are TGTGCCATCAGTGAGTCAGCCCGCGAGCAGTACTTC. This encodes CAISESAREQYF.